A single sample gave rise to the 30 T cell receptor beta chains below, sequenced in a study of cytomegalovirus exposure and HLA in healthy donors. With 60 Vbeta and 13 Jbeta primers, the PCR was carried out. Generated by immunoSEQ multiplex PCR, the TCRdb table keeps only in-frame clones and is missing some. Of over 150,000 clones in the sample, about 80% were seen once. The sample was PBMCs. The receptors were gathered from a man aged 35-49 years in good health and CMV-seronegative.

The chain links TRBV11-2 to TRBJ2-5, with D possibly TRBD1 on 7 matching bases. This CDR3 is 16 amino acids long. V lost 6 bases to trimming and J lost 7 bases, with 24 bases between them. Per the germline V gene, CDR1 is SGHAT and CDR2 is FQNNGV. The CDR3 spells CASSSPRTGRGGTQYF. The CDR3 DNA reads as TGTGCCAGCAGTTCCCCTCGGACAGGCCGGGGAGGGACCCAGTACTTC.

CDR3 DNA: TGTGCCAGCAGCCCCACGACAGCAACTAATGAAAAACTGTTTTTT. Its translation is CASSPTTATNEKLFF. This chain connects TRBV6-1 to TRBJ1-4; possibly TRBD1 for D (5 bases). The germline V and J ends were trimmed by 6 bases and 0 bases, with 11 bases remaining between them. The CDR3 has 15 amino acids. Germline V lookup: CDR1 MNHNS, CDR2 SASEGT.

In this sample, this clone turned up once. The V gene is TRBV28, the J gene TRBJ2-7, with D unresolved. V was shortened by 0 bases and J by 7 bases, with 7 bases between the two germline ends. This CDR3 region has 12 residues. Germline values: CDR1 MDHEN, CDR2 SYDVKM. The DNA of the CDR3 is TGTGCCAGCAGTTTATGGGGCAGGGAGCAGTACTTC. Translated: CASSLWGREQYF.

The chain employs TRBV11-2 and TRBJ2-5; perhaps TRBD1 as D (6 bases). From germline, CDR1 is SGHAT and CDR2 FQNNGV. Trimming removed 2 bases from V and 2 bases from J, with 9 bases in between. The CDR3 runs 14 residues. CDR3 coding DNA: TGTGCCAGCAGCTTAATGACAGGACAAGAGACCCAGTACTTC. Translating gives CASSLMTGQETQYF.

As concerns this clone: One end of the junction is discordant with germline, which a read error may explain. V gene TRBV14 combines with J gene TRBJ2-6; 9 bases fit TRBD1. Germline CDR1 SGHDN, CDR2 FVKESK. This CDR3 spans 19 amino acids. Here the CDR3 reads CASSQGRGTGITGANGLTF. CDR3 DNA sequence: TGTGCCAGCAGCCAAGGGCGCGGGACAGGGATTACTGGGGCCAACGGCCTGACTTTC. The variable domain in full, with the rest retrieved from reference TRBV14 and TRBJ2-6, is EAGVTQFPSHSVIEKGQTVTLRCDPISGHDNLYWYRRVMGKEIKFLLHFVKESKQDESGMPNNRFLAERTGGTYSTLKVQPAELEDSGVYFCASSQGRGTGITGANGLTFGAGSRLTVL.

The chain recombines TRBV10-3 with TRBJ1-2, with 8 bases lining up with TRBD1. The CDR3 is made up of 14 amino acids. Germline V gives CDR1 ENHRY, CDR2 SYGVKD. Losses at the gene ends were 5 bases for V and 7 bases for J; bases not matched to a gene: 9. CDR3 region: CAISTTGDHSGYTF. In DNA form, the CDR3 reads TGTGCCATCAGTACGACAGGGGATCACAGTGGCTACACCTTC.

The V call is TRBV19, the J call TRBJ2-6; weak D call: TRBD1 (6 bases). CDR3 size: 17 residues. Germline assignment: CDR1 LNHDA and CDR2 SQIVND (reference sequence). The V end was cut by 5 bases, the J end by 0 bases, with 14 bases between. The CDR3 DNA sequence: TGTGCCAGTAGTTTGGGACAAACCAGCTCTGGGGCCAACGTCCTGACTTTC. It codes for CASSLGQTSSGANVLTF. Based on the CDR3 plus reference TRBV19 and TRBJ2-6, the full variable domain is DGGITQSPKYLFRKEGQNVTLSCEQNLNHDAMYWYRQDPGQGLRLIYYSQIVNDFQKGDIAEGYSVSREKKESFPLTVTSAQKNPTAFYLCASSLGQTSSGANVLTFGAGSRLTVL.

This chain links TRBV9 with TRBJ2-1; 9 nucleotides line up with TRBD2. V dropped 3 bases and J dropped 15; count of bases not matched to a gene: 10. CDR1 SGDLS and CDR2 YYNGEE come from the germline V gene. This CDR3 region has 13 residues. CDR3 sequence (DNA): TGTGCCAGCAGCGCACCGACTAGCGGAAAAAGGTTCTTC. Translating it yields CASSAPTSGKRFF.

The chain couples TRBV19 to TRBJ1-2; D might be TRBD1 (5 bases). CDR1 and CDR2 from the germline V gene are LNHDA and SQIVND (reference sequence). This CDR3 comprises 15 residues. V was trimmed by 7 bases and J by 2 bases, leaving 17 bases between them. In nucleotides, the CDR3 is TGTGCCAGTACCCAGGGCGCAGGAGCCAACTATGGCTACACCTTC. Translating it yields CASTQGAGANYGYTF. Full variable domain (missing parts from reference TRBV19 and TRBJ1-2): DGGITQSPKYLFRKEGQNVTLSCEQNLNHDAMYWYRQDPGQGLRLIYYSQIVNDFQKGDIAEGYSVSREKKESFPLTVTSAQKNPTAFYLCASTQGAGANYGYTFGSGTRLTVV.

The chain carries TRBV2 and TRBJ1-4; no clear D. V was trimmed by 7 bases and J by 3 bases, leaving 12 bases between them. The CDR3 has 14 residues. Per germline, CDR1 SNHLY and CDR2 FYNNEI. This CDR3 is CASNFGGSNEKLFF. The CDR3 DNA follows: TGTGCCAGCAATTTCGGCGGGTCTAATGAAAAACTGTTTTTT.

This chain joins TRBV4-1 and TRBJ2-1; 9 bases agree with TRBD2. The CDR3 runs 16 residues. Germline V gene data show CDR1 as MGHRA and CDR2 as YSYEKL. V lost 4 bases to trimming and J lost 6 bases; unmatched junction nucleotides: 10. The CDR3 loop is CASSRSGGRDLNEQFF. The CDR3 coding sequence is TGCGCCAGCAGCCGTTCGGGCGGGAGGGACCTCAATGAGCAGTTCTTC.

The chain is built from TRBV6-4 and TRBJ2-7, with a weak D call TRBD2 (5 bases). The germline gives CDR1 MRHNA, CDR2 SNTAGT. V gave up 8 bases and J gave up 7 bases, with 30 bases separating them. CDR3 length: 17 residues. The CDR3 sequence is CASDGLGGSDRGLEQYF. As DNA, the CDR3 is TGTGCCAGCGACGGTCTAGGAGGCTCGGATCGAGGTCTGGAGCAGTACTTC.

The chain combines TRBV15 with TRBJ2-7; 10 bases agree with TRBD1. V gave up 7 bases and J gave up 2 bases; unmatched junction bases: 2. Germline values: CDR1 LNHNV, CDR2 YYDKDF (reference sequence). The CDR3 sequence is 13 residues long. Here the CDR3 reads CATKGTGAYEQYF. Written as DNA, the CDR3 is TGTGCCACCAAAGGGACAGGGGCCTACGAGCAGTACTTC.

This clone came up a few times. The chain recombines TRBV28 with TRBJ2-7; 7 positions agree with TRBD1. CDR1 and CDR2 from the germline V gene are MDHEN and SYDVKM. The trim removed 7 bases at V and 2 bases at J, leaving 8 bases unmatched. The CDR3 consists of 14 residues. CDR3 bases: TGTGCCAGCAAGCCCGGGGACAGACCCTACGAGCAGTACTTC. Translating gives CASKPGDRPYEQYF.

The chain employs TRBV11-2 and TRBJ2-7; tentative D call: TRBD1 (5 bases). Germline CDR1 is SGHAT and CDR2 is FQNNGV. Trimming shortened V by 4 bases and J by 5 bases, and 15 bases separated the two germline ends. The CDR3 covers 14 residues. CDR3 residues: CASSSGWVRDEQYF. CDR3 in DNA: TGTGCCAGCAGCTCGGGTTGGGTCAGGGACGAGCAGTACTTC.

In nucleotides, the CDR3 is TGCGCCAGCAGCTTGGAGAGCGGCACAGATACGCAGTATTTT. Encoded protein: CASSLESGTDTQYF. The chain recombines TRBV5-1 with TRBJ2-3; D is unclear. The CDR3 is made up of 14 amino acids. In germline, CDR1 is SGHRS, CDR2 YFSETQ. The ends were cut back, 0 bases at V and 1 base at J, with 6 bases in the middle.

The chain uses TRBV5-4 and TRBJ2-5; unclear D gene. Looked up from germline, CDR1 is SGHNT and CDR2 is YYREEE (reference sequence). The CDR3 is 15 residues long. The V and J ends lost 6 bases and 2 bases respectively, with 17 bases between them. The DNA for the CDR3 is TGTGCCAGCACCCAAAACCCCAACAGTCAAGAGACCCAGTACTTC. Translated, it gives CASTQNPNSQETQYF.

This chain connects TRBV2 to TRBJ2-5; D remains ambiguous. Germline CDR1 is SNHLY and CDR2 is FYNNEI. The CDR3 has 11 amino acids. Trimming left V 7 bases short and J 3 bases short, with 6 bases between. CDR3 coding DNA: TGTGCCAGCAAAGAGGAAGAGACCCAGTACTTC. It specifies CASKEEETQYF.

About this clone itself: The junction differs from germline at one of its ends, possibly a read error. This chain joins TRBV29-1 and TRBJ2-6; possible D gene TRBD1, 7 bases. The CDR3 covers 16 residues. The germline gives CDR1 SQVTM, CDR2 ANQGSEA. CDR3 DNA: TGCAGCGTTGGGACCAGGGGGGTCTCTGGGGCCAACGGCCTGACTTTC. Amino acid sequence: CSVGTRGVSGANGLTF.

With respect to this clone: Other DNA sequences in this sample translate to the same CDR3. The rearrangement links TRBV7-2 to TRBJ2-3; D not certain. V shed 1 base and J shed 5 bases, with 4 bases lying between them. This CDR3 is 12 amino acids long. Germline assignment: CDR1 SGHTA and CDR2 FQGNSA. The CDR3 DNA is TGTGCCAGCAGCTTAGGCGAAGATACGCAGTATTTT. Amino acids: CASSLGEDTQYF.

The chain combines TRBV5-4 with TRBJ1-5; a weak D match, TRBD1 (5 bases). The CDR3 has 15 residues. From germline, CDR1 is SGHNT and CDR2 YYREEE (reference sequence). Trimming took off 0 bases at V and 4 bases at J, with 11 bases between the two ends. CDR3: CASSLDGGGNQPQHF. Written as DNA, the CDR3 is TGTGCCAGCAGCTTGGATGGGGGGGGAAATCAGCCCCAGCATTTT.

Notes on this clone: The junction does not match germline at one end; this may be a read error. This chain joins TRBV6-5 and TRBJ2-4; possibly TRBD2 for D (5 bases). The CDR3 has 14 residues. Germline V gene sequence: CDR1 MNHEY, CDR2 SVGAGI. The CDR3 DNA reads as TGTGCCAGTACGAGTCGGGGAGCCAAAAACAGTCAGTACTTC. Protein sequence: CASTSRGAKNSQYF.

V gene TRBV7-2 combines with J gene TRBJ2-7; 9 nucleotides match TRBD2. The V segment lost 7 bases and the J segment 4 bases; nucleotides outside the gene matches: 11. The CDR3 runs 15 residues. Germline V CDR1 and CDR2: SGHTA, FQGNSA. The CDR3 DNA sequence: TGTGCCAGCAAACAACAGGGCGGACTAGCGTACGAGCAGTACTTC. Translating gives CASKQQGGLAYEQYF.

The chain is built from TRBV28 and TRBJ2-1; a possible D gene is TRBD2 (5 bases). This CDR3 comprises 17 residues. V gave up 5 bases and J gave up 0 bases, with 17 bases separating them. The V gene's germline CDR1 is MDHEN and CDR2 SYDVKM. The CDR3 coding sequence is TGTGCCAGCAGTGGGCTAGGCGGGTACAGCTCCTACAATGAGCAGTTCTTC. Translated: CASSGLGGYSSYNEQFF.

This chain uses TRBV5-4 with TRBJ1-1; 11 nucleotides match TRBD1. With 2 bases clipped from V and 1 base from J, the junction kept 7 bases outside the gene matches. The CDR3 runs 17 residues. Germline values: CDR1 SGHNT, CDR2 YYREEE (reference sequence). The CDR3 loop reads CASSLLGQGVGNTEAFF. The CDR3 DNA sequence: TGTGCCAGCAGCTTACTGGGACAGGGGGTGGGGAACACTGAAGCTTTCTTT.

The rearrangement uses TRBV15 and TRBJ2-1, with D possibly being TRBD1 (7 bases). CDR3 length: 15 residues. Deletions cut 5 bases from V and 4 bases from J, with 15 bases between. Germline V gene sequence: CDR1 LNHNV, CDR2 YYDKDF (reference sequence). CDR3 nucleotide sequence: TGTGCCACCAGCGGAACAGGGGAGGCTTACAATGAGCAGTTCTTC. Translation: CATSGTGEAYNEQFF.

This clone occurred a few times. This chain links TRBV5-8 with TRBJ2-3; D is perhaps TRBD2 (6 bases). With 3 bases removed from V and 4 bases from J, the gap between germline ends came to 18 bases. The germline V gene encodes CDR1 SGHTS and CDR2 YDEGEE. The CDR3 has 16 residues. The CDR3, as DNA: TGTGCCAGCAGCTATTTACGGGACTTAACGGCAGATACGCAGTATTTT. Translation gives CASSYLRDLTADTQYF. Full variable domain (outside the CDR3, taken from reference TRBV5-8 and TRBJ2-3): EAGVTQSPTHLIKTRGQQATLRCSPISGHTSVYWYQQALGLGLQFLLWYDEGEERNRGNFPPRFSGRQFPNYSSELNVNALELEDSALYLCASSYLRDLTADTQYFGPGTRLTVL.

This chain joins TRBV28 and TRBJ1-1; possible D gene TRBD1, 6 bases. CDR1 and CDR2 from the germline V gene are MDHEN and SYDVKM. Trimming took 10 bases from V and 1 from J, leaving 10 bases between them. The CDR3 has 12 residues. As DNA, the CDR3 is TGTGCCACATCGACAGGGAACACTGAAGCTTTCTTT. It codes for CATSTGNTEAFF.

This chain links TRBV11-3 with TRBJ2-3; D is perhaps TRBD1 (7 bases). Per germline, CDR1 SGHNT and CDR2 YENEEA. V lost 3 bases and J 7 bases, leaving 11 bases between the germline ends. The CDR3 is made up of 13 amino acids. DNA of the CDR3: TGTGCCAGCAGCTTGGCAGGGGGGTATACGCAGTATTTT. Protein: CASSLAGGYTQYF.

A remark on this clone: Other DNA sequences in the same sample also yield this CDR3. The rearrangement uses TRBV18 and TRBJ2-5; weak D call: TRBD2 (6 bases). The V gene lost 3 bases and the J gene lost 1 base, with 6 bases spanning the gap. Germline V lookup: CDR1 KGHSH, CDR2 LQKENI. This CDR3 has 13 amino acids. The CDR3 protein is CASSPGLQETQYF. Here the CDR3 DNA reads TGTGCCAGCTCACCGGGACTCCAAGAGACCCAGTACTTC.